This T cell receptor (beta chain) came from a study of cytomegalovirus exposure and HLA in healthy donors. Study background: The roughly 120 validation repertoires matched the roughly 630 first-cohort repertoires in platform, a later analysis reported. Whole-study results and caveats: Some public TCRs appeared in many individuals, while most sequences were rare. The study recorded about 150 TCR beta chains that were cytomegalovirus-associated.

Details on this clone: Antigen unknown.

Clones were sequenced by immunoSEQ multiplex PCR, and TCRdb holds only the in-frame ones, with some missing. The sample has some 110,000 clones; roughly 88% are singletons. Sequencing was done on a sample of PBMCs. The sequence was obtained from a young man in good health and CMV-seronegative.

CDR3 DNA: TGTGCCAGCAACAAAAGGAACGGGGGGCTCTACAATGAGCAGTTCTTC. Translation gives CASNKRNGGLYNEQFF. The chain links TRBV7-8 to TRBJ2-1; D may be TRBD2 (7 bases). Germline values: CDR1 SGHVS, CDR2 FQNEAQ. The CDR3 sequence is 16 residues long. The ends were cut back, 7 bases at V and 3 bases at J, with 19 bases in the middle.